These 3 T cell receptor beta chains share one sample of origin, sequenced in a study of beta chain features in type 1 diabetes. Expressed TCRB transcripts got sequenced, as all isolated RNA was reverse transcribed. The method was immunoSEQ multiplex PCR; TCRdb's version includes in-frame clones alone and lacks a portion of them. The sample has about 59,000 clones, roughly three fifths seen once. Sequencing was done on a sample of Tregs from blood. The source is a woman aged 18-29 years in good health.

The genes are TRBV9 and TRBJ2-5, with TRBD1 matching over 8 bases. CDR3 length: 15 residues. With 1 base clipped from V and 5 bases from J, the junction kept 7 bases outside the gene matches. Germline V gene data show CDR1 as SGDLS and CDR2 as YYNGEE. The CDR3 is CASSVSDRGAETQYF. The CDR3 nucleotides read TGTGCCAGCAGCGTAAGCGACAGGGGAGCCGAGACCCAGTACTTC.

The rearrangement joins TRBV7-9 to TRBJ2-3; 12 bases are a match to TRBD2. The V segment lost 2 bases and the J segment 4 bases; nucleotides outside the gene matches: 1. CDR1 is SEHNR, CDR2 FQNEAQ, per germline (reference sequence). The CDR3 has 15 amino acids. In DNA form, the CDR3 reads TGTGCCAGCAGCTTACTAGCGGGAGGGCCAGATACGCAGTATTTT. This translates into CASSLLAGGPDTQYF. Full variable domain (missing parts from reference TRBV7-9 and TRBJ2-3): DTGVSQNPRHKITKRGQNVTFRCDPISEHNRLYWYRQTLGQGPEFLTYFQNEAQLEKSRLLSDRFSAERPKGSFSTLEIQRTEQGDSAMYLCASSLLAGGPDTQYFGPGTRLTVL.

This clone was detected only a few times. The chain carries TRBV18 and TRBJ2-1; TRBD1 is a possible D gene (6 bases). Deletions cut 3 bases from V and 4 bases from J, with 10 bases between. CDR3 size: 14 residues. The germline CDR1 and CDR2 sequences are KGHSH and LQKENI. As DNA, the CDR3 is TGTGCCAGCTCACCCTACGGGACATACAATGAGCAGTTCTTC. Translation: CASSPYGTYNEQFF.